The rows below give T cell receptor beta chains drawn from one sample of a study of blood T cell repertoires in COVID-19. The data were produced by immunoSEQ multiplex PCR, yet TCRdb's version contains in-frame clones alone and is incomplete. This repertoire shows about 440,000 clones, around nine tenths found once; its top ten account for 1.5% to 2%. The sequenced sample was PBMCs or T cells enriched from blood (not recorded which). The source of these receptors is a woman younger than 30 with acute COVID-19. CDR3s include the opening cysteine and the closing phenylalanine or tryptophan. A D gene is named only where the DNA matches it firmly. Part of the rows lack a size; the others show once, few, many or a class for expanded clones.

D	V	J	size	CDR3	DNA
TRBD2	TRBV6-2/TRBV6-3	TRBJ2-3	-	CASSYTAGGWTDTQYF	TGTGCCAGCAGTTACACAGCGGGAGGGTGGACAGATACGCAGTATTTT
TRBD1	TRBV25-1	TRBJ1-1	few	CASSEYRDRGGEAFF	TGTGCCAGCAGTGAATACCGGGACAGGGGAGGTGAAGCTTTCTTT
TRBD1	TRBV4-1	TRBJ2-5	-	CASSQAGTGGRETQYF	TGCGCCAGCAGCCAAGCCGGGACAGGGGGCCGGGAGACCCAGTACTTC
TRBD2	TRBV13	TRBJ2-7	-	CASSLVGSGSAYEQYF	TGTGCCAGCAGCTTAGTGGGTAGCGGGAGTGCTTACGAGCAGTACTTC
TRBD1	TRBV30	TRBJ2-7	-	CAWGQAYEQYF	TGTGCCTGGGGACAGGCCTACGAGCAGTACTTC
-	TRBV5-4	TRBJ1-1	once	CASSFSLAQMNTEAFF	TGTGCCAGCAGCTTCTCCCTGGCACAGATGAACACTGAAGCTTTCTTT
TRBD2	TRBV6-1	TRBJ2-5	-	CASSEDWGSGGTQYF	TGTGCCAGCAGTGAAGATTGGGGTAGCGGGGGAACCCAGTACTTC
-	TRBV9	TRBJ2-5	-	CASSAGRGRQETQYF	TGTGCCAGCAGCGCAGGAAGAGGGCGTCAAGAGACCCAGTACTTC
-	TRBV7-3	TRBJ2-1	-	CASSLTHRSDEQFF	TGTGCCAGCAGCTTAACTCACAGGAGCGATGAGCAGTTCTTC
-	TRBV7-8	TRBJ2-5	-	CASSLFNVRETQYF	TGTGCCAGCAGCTTATTTAACGTGCGAGAGACCCAGTACTTC
-	TRBV30	TRBJ1-1	once	CAWTEDFGYTEAFF	TGTGCCTGGACGGAGGACTTCGGGTACACTGAAGCTTTCTTT
-	TRBV7-2	TRBJ2-7	-	CASSLAVGAGSYEQYF	TGTGCCAGCAGCTTAGCGGTCGGTGCGGGATCCTACGAGCAGTACTTC
-	TRBV28	TRBJ1-3	few	CASSRTKGNTIYF	TGTGCCAGCTCCCGGACAAAAGGAAACACCATATATTTT
TRBD2	TRBV2	TRBJ2-7	once	CASRFRDYTYEQYF	TGTGCCAGCCGGTTCCGGGACTACACCTACGAGCAGTACTTC
-	TRBV19	TRBJ1-2	-	CASSIDRQAVVGADYGYTF	TGTGCCAGTAGTATAGACAGACAGGCAGTAGTAGGAGCGGACTATGGCTACACCTTC
-	TRBV19	TRBJ1-2	-	CASSPTEYGYTF	TGTGCCAGTAGTCCCACAGAATATGGCTACACCTTC
TRBD1	TRBV2	TRBJ1-4	-	CASSGTGGGEKLFF	TGTGCCAGCAGTGGGACAGGGGGCGGTGAAAAACTGTTTTTT
TRBD1	TRBV19	TRBJ1-6	few	CASSMVWTGVNSPLHF	TGTGCCAGTAGTATGGTTTGGACAGGGGTTAATTCACCCCTCCACTTT
-	TRBV6-5	TRBJ2-1	-	CASSRDRYNEQFF	TGTGCCAGCAGTCGCGACAGATACAATGAGCAGTTCTTC
TRBD2	TRBV10-2	TRBJ2-7	-	CASRTSGSYEQYF	TGCGCCAGCCGGACTAGCGGGAGCTACGAGCAGTACTTC
TRBD1	TRBV18	TRBJ2-7	few	CASSPGTVNRHEQYF	TGTGCCAGCTCACCAGGGACAGTTAATCGTCACGAGCAGTACTTC
-	TRBV5-1	TRBJ2-3	-	CASSFSRVLFTDTQYF	TGCGCCAGCAGCTTCTCCAGGGTTTTGTTCACAGATACGCAGTATTTT
-	TRBV25-1	TRBJ1-4	-	CASTQHQGSTNEKLFF	TGTGCCAGCACTCAACATCAGGGATCGACTAATGAAAAACTGTTTTTT
-	TRBV12-5	TRBJ1-3	-	CASGLVQATALSGNTIYF	TGTGCTAGTGGTTTGGTACAAGCGACGGCTCTCTCTGGAAACACCATATATTTT
TRBD2	TRBV7-2	TRBJ2-1	-	CASLAGASSYNEQFF	TGTGCCAGCCTAGCGGGAGCGAGCTCCTACAATGAGCAGTTCTTC
-	TRBV3-1/TRBV3-2	TRBJ1-1	-	CASSQAGGNTEAFF	TGTGCCAGCAGCCAAGCGGGAGGTAACACTGAAGCTTTCTTT
-	TRBV2	TRBJ1-5	-	CASSGGGLGQPQHF	TGTGCCAGCAGTGGGGGAGGGTTGGGTCAGCCCCAGCATTTT
TRBD2	TRBV13	TRBJ2-3	-	CASRESSGRDGTQYF	TGTGCCAGCAGGGAGTCTAGCGGGAGGGACGGTACGCAGTATTTT
TRBD2	TRBV5-1	TRBJ2-3	-	CASSLGVLAGVTDTQYF	TGCGCCAGCAGCTTGGGGGTCCTAGCGGGAGTGACAGATACGCAGTATTTT
-	TRBV7-2	TRBJ1-4	-	CASSLAQGFTNEKLFF	TGTGCCAGCAGCTTAGCCCAGGGGTTTACTAATGAAAAACTGTTTTTT
TRBD1	TRBV6-5	TRBJ2-1	-	CASSPGQEGPSEQFF	TGTGCCAGCAGTCCCGGACAGGAAGGTCCTAGTGAGCAGTTCTTC
TRBD1	TRBV7-2	TRBJ1-6	-	CASSRDRGFWSSPLHF	TGTGCCAGCAGCCGGGACAGGGGGTTTTGGAGTTCACCCCTCCACTTT
-	TRBV30	TRBJ2-5	once	CAWSVLYQETQYF	TGTGCCTGGAGTGTACTCTACCAAGAGACCCAGTACTTC
TRBD2	TRBV6-5	TRBJ2-1	-	CASSYSGLAGVNEQFF	TGTGCCAGCAGTTACTCGGGACTAGCGGGAGTAAATGAGCAGTTCTTC
-	TRBV11-2	TRBJ1-3	-	CASSPTDSGNTIYF	TGTGCCAGCAGCCCGACAGACTCTGGAAACACCATATATTTT
TRBD1	TRBV9	TRBJ1-4	-	CASSPRTGGDGTNEKLFF	TGTGCCAGCAGCCCCCGGACAGGGGGAGACGGAACTAATGAAAAACTGTTTTTT
-	TRBV2	TRBJ1-1	-	CASSERQANEEAFF	TGTGCCAGCAGTGAACGGCAGGCCAACGAGGAAGCTTTCTTT
-	TRBV7-2	TRBJ1-1	-	CASSRGGVNTEAFF	TGTGCCAGCAGCAGAGGGGGGGTGAACACTGAAGCTTTCTTT
TRBD1	TRBV27	TRBJ2-7	-	CASSQIPGQGTPYEQYF	TGTGCCAGCAGTCAAATACCGGGACAGGGCACCCCCTACGAGCAGTACTTC